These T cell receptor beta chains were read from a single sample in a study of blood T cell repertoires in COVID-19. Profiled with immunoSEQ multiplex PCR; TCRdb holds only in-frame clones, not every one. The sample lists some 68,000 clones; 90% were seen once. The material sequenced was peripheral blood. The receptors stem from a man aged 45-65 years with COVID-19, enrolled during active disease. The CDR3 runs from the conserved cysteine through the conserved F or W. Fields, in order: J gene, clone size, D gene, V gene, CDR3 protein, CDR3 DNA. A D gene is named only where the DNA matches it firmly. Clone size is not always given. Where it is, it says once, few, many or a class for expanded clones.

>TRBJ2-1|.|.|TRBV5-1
CASTPQGQEGEQFF
TGCGCCAGCACGCCCCAGGGGCAAGAAGGTGAGCAGTTCTTC
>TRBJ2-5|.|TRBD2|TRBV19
CASSREGGRETQYF
TGTGCCAGTAGTAGGGAGGGCGGGCGAGAGACCCAGTACTTC
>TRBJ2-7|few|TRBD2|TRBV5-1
CASSFGSGSYEQYF
TGCGCCAGCAGCTTCGGTAGCGGGAGCTACGAGCAGTACTTC
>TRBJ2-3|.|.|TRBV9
CASSPSTDTQYF
TGTGCCAGCAGCCCTTCCACAGATACGCAGTATTTT
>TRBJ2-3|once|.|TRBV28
CASSPRTVSTDTQYF
TGTGCCAGCAGTCCCAGGACAGTATCCACAGATACGCAGTATTTT
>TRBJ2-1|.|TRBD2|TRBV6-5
CASSYGLAPGGEQFF
TGTGCCAGCAGTTACGGACTAGCCCCTGGGGGTGAGCAGTTCTTC
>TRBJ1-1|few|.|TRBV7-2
CASSLAAGTTEAFF
TGTGCCAGCAGCTTAGCCGCGGGTACCACTGAAGCTTTCTTT
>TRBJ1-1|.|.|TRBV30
CAWRRGRGNTEAFF
TGTGCCTGGAGACGGGGCAGGGGGAACACTGAAGCTTTCTTT
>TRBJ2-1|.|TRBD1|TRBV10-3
CATGDRDPPHNEQFF
TGTGCCACCGGGGACAGGGACCCTCCACACAATGAGCAGTTCTTC
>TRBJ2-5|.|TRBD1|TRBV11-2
CVSSGRWDRGATQEGTQYF
TGTGTCAGCAGCGGTCGATGGGACAGGGGAGCCACCCAAGAGGGGACCCAGTACTTC
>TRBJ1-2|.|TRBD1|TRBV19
CATSTGGGSYTF
TGTGCCACCTCGACAGGGGGCGGCTCCTACACCTTC
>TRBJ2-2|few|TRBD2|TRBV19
CASRGLAKNTGELFF
TGTGCCAGCCGGGGACTAGCGAAGAACACCGGGGAGCTGTTTTTT
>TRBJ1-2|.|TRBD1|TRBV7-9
CASSSTGFYGYTF
TGTGCCAGCAGCTCGACAGGGTTCTATGGCTACACCTTC
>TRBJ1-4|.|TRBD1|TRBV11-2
CASSSYRGRREKLFF
TGTGCCAGCAGCTCCTACAGGGGGCGGAGGGAAAAACTGTTTTTT
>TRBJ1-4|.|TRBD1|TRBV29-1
CSAMDRTSTNEKLFF
TGCAGCGCCATGGACAGGACTTCAACTAATGAAAAACTGTTTTTT
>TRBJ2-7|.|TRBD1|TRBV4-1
CASSQDRGSSYEQYF
TGCGCCAGCAGCCAAGACAGGGGGAGCTCCTACGAGCAGTACTTC
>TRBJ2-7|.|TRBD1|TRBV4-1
CASSRNRGKDEQYF
TGCGCCAGCAGCCGTAACAGGGGAAAAGACGAGCAGTACTTC
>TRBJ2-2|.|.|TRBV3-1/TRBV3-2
CASSQRQNTGELFF
TGTGCCAGCAGCCAACGACAAAACACCGGGGAGCTGTTTTTT
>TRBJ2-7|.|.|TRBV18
CASSPPGTYEQYF
TGTGCCAGCTCACCACCCGGTACCTACGAGCAGTACTTC
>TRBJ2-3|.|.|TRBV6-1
CASSEQPLYTQYF
TGTGCCAGCAGTGAACAACCGCTATATACGCAGTATTTT
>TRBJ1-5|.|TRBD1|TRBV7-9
CASSLGDSKGQPQHF
TGTGCCAGCAGCTTAGGGGACAGCAAGGGCCAGCCCCAGCATTTT
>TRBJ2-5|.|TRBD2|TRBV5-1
CASSAGGLAEETQYF
TGCGCCAGCAGCGCAGGAGGTCTAGCGGAAGAGACCCAGTACTTC
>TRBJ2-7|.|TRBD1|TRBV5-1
CASSASGGRYEQYF
TGCGCCAGCAGCGCCTCAGGGGGCCGTTACGAGCAGTACTTC
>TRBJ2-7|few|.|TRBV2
CASSEANQGYEQYF
TGTGCCAGCAGTGAAGCTAACCAGGGGTACGAGCAGTACTTC
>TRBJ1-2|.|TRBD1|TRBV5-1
CASSSDRGGYTF
TGCGCCAGCAGCTCGGACAGGGGTGGCTACACCTTC
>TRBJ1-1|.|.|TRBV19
CASSVQGKVNTEAFF
TGTGCCAGTAGTGTTCAGGGGAAAGTCAACACTGAAGCTTTCTTT
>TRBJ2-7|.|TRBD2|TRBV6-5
CASSRSGRPSYEQYF
TGTGCCAGCAGTCGTAGCGGGAGGCCCTCCTACGAGCAGTACTTC
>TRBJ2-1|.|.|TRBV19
CASSMILSSYNEQFF
TGTGCCAGTAGTATGATCCTAAGCTCCTACAATGAGCAGTTCTTC
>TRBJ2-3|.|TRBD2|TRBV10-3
CAISDGRDGTSGRASTDTQYF
TGTGCCATCAGTGATGGGAGAGACGGGACTAGCGGGAGGGCAAGCACAGATACGCAGTATTTT
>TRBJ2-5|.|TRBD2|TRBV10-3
CASGRAGEETQYF
TGTGCCTCGGGGCGGGCGGGGGAAGAGACCCAGTACTTC
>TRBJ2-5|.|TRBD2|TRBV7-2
CASSLRLAGQETQYF
TGTGCCAGCAGCCTCCGACTAGCGGGTCAAGAGACCCAGTACTTC
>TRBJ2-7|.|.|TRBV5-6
CASSPLGGSYEQYF
TGTGCCAGCAGCCCCCTAGGGGGTTCCTACGAGCAGTACTTC
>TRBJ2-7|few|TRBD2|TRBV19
CASSMRLAEGTEQYF
TGTGCCAGTAGTATGCGACTAGCGGAGGGGACCGAGCAGTACTTC
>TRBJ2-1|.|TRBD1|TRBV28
CASSLPDRVSYNEQFF
TGTGCCAGCAGTTTGCCCGACAGGGTCTCCTACAATGAGCAGTTCTTC
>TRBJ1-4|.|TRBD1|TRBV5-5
CASSVGRGSFVEKLFF
TGTGCCAGCAGCGTGGGCAGGGGGTCCTTTGTTGAAAAACTGTTTTTT
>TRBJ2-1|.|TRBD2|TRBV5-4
CASSLGGTSGSHSEQFF
TGTGCCAGCAGCTTGGGTGGGACTAGCGGGAGTCACAGTGAGCAGTTCTTC
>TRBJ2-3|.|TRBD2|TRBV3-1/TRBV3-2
CASSLLRGADTQYF
TGTGCCAGCAGCCTTCTCCGGGGGGCAGATACGCAGTATTTT
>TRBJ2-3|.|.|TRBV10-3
CAISAGVGGNTDTQYF
TGTGCCATCAGTGCCGGAGTGGGCGGGAACACAGATACGCAGTATTTT
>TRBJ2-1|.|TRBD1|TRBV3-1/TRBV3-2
CASSQDRARGPQQFF
TGTGCCAGCAGCCAAGATAGGGCGAGGGGGCCCCAGCAGTTCTTC
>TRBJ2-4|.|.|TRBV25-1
CASSEYYLDGQYF
TGTGCCAGCAGTGAATATTATCTAGACGGGCAGTACTTC
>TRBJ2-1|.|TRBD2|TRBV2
CASSGGTSRDEQFF
TGTGCCAGCAGTGGTGGGACTAGCCGGGATGAGCAGTTCTTC
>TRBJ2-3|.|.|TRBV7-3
CASSLAPTSADTQYF
TGTGCCAGCAGCTTAGCGCCGACTAGTGCCGATACGCAGTATTTT
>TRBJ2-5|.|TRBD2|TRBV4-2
CASSLFSSSGGPGETQYF
TGTGCCAGCAGCCTGTTCTCTTCAAGCGGGGGCCCCGGTGAGACCCAGTACTTC
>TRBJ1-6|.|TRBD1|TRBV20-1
CSASTGQIYNSPLHF
TGCAGTGCTAGTACGGGACAGATCTATAATTCACCCCTCCACTTT
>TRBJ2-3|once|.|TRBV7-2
CASSLRAGLARTSTDTQYF
TGTGCCAGCAGCTTACGAGCGGGCCTCGCGAGAACTAGCACAGATACGCAGTATTTT
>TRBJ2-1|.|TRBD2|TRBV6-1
CASSVWVAGGNNEQFF
TGTGCCAGCAGTGTATGGGTAGCGGGAGGAAACAATGAGCAGTTCTTC
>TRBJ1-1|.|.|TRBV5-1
CASSTQGQNTEAFF
TGCGCCAGCAGCACTCAGGGGCAGAACACTGAAGCTTTCTTT
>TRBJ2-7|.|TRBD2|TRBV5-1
CASSLETSGGGYEQYF
TGCGCCAGCAGCTTGGAAACTAGCGGGGGCGGATACGAGCAGTACTTC
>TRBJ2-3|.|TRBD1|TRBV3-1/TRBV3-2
CASSYWTGYDGDTQYF
TGTGCCAGCAGCTACTGGACAGGGTACGATGGAGATACGCAGTATTTT
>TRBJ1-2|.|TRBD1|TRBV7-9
CASSLARGDYGYTF
TGTGCCAGCAGCTTAGCCAGGGGGGACTATGGCTACACCTTC
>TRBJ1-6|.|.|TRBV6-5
CASSKQGRDSPLHF
TGTGCCAGCAGTAAACAGGGCCGGGACTCACCCCTCCACTTT
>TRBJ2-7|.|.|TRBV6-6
CASKYSRSSYEQYF
TGTGCCAGCAAATACTCACGGAGCTCCTACGAGCAGTACTTC
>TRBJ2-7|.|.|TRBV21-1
CASNIAGGRGYEQYF
TGTGCCAGCAACATAGCGGGAGGTCGCGGCTACGAGCAGTACTTC
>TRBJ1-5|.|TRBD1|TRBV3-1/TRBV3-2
CASSQGQGGQPQHF
TGTGCCAGCAGCCAAGGACAGGGCGGTCAGCCCCAGCATTTT
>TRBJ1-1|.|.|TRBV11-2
CASSLTRTEAFF
TGTGCCAGCAGCTTAACACGCACTGAAGCTTTCTTT
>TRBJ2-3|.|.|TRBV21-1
CASSTHPGLAPLTDTQYF
TGTGCCAGCAGCACTCACCCCGGACTAGCGCCCCTCACAGATACGCAGTATTTT
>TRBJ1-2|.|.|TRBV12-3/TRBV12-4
CASSPPGNGYTF
TGTGCCAGCAGTCCTCCGGGAAATGGCTACACCTTC
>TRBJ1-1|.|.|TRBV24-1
CATSRGGNTEAFF
TGTGCCACCAGCAGGGGCGGGAACACTGAAGCTTTCTTT